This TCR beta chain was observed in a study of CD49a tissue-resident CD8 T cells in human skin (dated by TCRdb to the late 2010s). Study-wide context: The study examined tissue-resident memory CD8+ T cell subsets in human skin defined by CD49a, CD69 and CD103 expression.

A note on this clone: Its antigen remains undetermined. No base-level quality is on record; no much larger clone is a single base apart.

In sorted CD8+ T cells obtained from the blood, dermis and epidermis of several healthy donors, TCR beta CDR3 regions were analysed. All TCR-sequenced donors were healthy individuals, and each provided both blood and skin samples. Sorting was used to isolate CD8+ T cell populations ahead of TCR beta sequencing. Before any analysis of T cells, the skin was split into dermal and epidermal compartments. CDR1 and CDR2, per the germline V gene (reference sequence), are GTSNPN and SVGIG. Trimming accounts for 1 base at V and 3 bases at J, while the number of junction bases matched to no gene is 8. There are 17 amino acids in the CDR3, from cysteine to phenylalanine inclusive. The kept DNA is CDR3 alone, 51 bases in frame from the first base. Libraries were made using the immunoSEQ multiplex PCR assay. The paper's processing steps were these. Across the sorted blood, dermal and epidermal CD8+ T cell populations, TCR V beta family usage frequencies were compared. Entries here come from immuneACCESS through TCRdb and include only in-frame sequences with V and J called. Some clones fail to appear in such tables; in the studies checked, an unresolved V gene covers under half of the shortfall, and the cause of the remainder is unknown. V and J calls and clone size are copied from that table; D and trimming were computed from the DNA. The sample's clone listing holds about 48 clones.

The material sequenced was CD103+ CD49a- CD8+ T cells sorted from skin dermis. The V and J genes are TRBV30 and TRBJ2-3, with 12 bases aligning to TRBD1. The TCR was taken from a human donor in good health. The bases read TGTGCCTGGAGTGGCCTCGGGACAGGGGGCTTTACAGATACGCAGTATTTT. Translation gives CAWSGLGTGGFTDTQYF.